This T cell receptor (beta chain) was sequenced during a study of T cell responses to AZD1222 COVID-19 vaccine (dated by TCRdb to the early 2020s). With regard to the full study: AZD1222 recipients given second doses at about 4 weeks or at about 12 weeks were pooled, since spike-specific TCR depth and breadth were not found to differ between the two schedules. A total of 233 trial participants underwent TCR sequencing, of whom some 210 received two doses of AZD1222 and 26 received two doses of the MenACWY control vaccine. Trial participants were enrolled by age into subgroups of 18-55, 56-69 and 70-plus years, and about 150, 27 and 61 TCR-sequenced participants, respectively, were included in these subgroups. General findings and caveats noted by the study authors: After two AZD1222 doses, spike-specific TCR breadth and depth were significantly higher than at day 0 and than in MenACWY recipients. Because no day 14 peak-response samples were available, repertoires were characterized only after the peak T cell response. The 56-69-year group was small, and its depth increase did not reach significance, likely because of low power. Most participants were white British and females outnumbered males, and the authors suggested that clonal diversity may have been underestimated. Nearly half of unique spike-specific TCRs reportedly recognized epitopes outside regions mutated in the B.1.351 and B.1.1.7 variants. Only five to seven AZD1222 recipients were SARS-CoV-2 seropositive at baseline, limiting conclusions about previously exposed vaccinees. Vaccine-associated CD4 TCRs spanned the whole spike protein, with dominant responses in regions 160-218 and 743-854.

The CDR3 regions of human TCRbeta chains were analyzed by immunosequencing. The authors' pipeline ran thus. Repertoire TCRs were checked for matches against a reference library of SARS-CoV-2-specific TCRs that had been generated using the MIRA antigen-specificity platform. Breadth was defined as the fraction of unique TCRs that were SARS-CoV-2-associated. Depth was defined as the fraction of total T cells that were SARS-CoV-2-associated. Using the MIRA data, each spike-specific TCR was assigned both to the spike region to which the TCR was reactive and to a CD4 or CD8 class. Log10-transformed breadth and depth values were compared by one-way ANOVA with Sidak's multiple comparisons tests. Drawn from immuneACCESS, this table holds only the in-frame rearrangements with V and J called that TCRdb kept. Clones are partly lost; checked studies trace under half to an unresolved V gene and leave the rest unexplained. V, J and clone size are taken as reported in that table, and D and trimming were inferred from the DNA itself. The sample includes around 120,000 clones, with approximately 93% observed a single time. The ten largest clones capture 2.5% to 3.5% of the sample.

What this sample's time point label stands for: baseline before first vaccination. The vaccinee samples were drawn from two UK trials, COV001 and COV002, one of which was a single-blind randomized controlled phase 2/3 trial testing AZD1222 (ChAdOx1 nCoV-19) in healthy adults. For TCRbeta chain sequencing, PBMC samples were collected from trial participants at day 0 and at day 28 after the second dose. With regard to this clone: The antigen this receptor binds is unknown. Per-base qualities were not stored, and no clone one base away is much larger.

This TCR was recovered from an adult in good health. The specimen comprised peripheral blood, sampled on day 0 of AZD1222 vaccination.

The encoded CDR3 is CASSLRIWNEPQHF. The nucleotides read TGTGCCAGCAGTCTCCGGATATGGAATGAGCCCCAGCATTTT. The V and J segments used are TRBV27 and TRBJ1-5; the D gene identity is not certain. V gives up 5 bases and J gives up 8 bases, and the segment between their germline ends measures 16 bases. The germline V gene (reference sequence) yields MNHEY for CDR1 and SMNVEV for CDR2. The CDR3 numbers 14 residues from cysteine through phenylalanine. The kept DNA is CDR3 alone, 42 bases in frame from the first base.